The next 9 T cell receptor beta chains were all read from a single sample in a study of shared T cell receptors in the human thymus. The protocol was immunoSEQ multiplex PCR, while the TCRdb copy is restricted to in-frame clones and leaves out a portion. The sample holds hundreds of thousands of clones; around 78% are singletons and the top ten take 0.013%. Separately, the same data were catalogued under a study of human thymus T cells.

Source material: thymocytes. All receptors derive from a boy in the first two years of life with a congenital heart defect.

V usage is TRBV19 and J usage is TRBJ2-7, with D uncertain. There are 14 residues in the CDR3. Germline CDR1 and CDR2: LNHDA and SQIVND (reference sequence). The V gene lost 8 bases and the J gene lost 0 bases, with 14 bases spanning the gap. The CDR3 loop reads CASRPTGYSYEQYF. CDR3 sequence (DNA): TGTGCCAGTCGTCCGACTGGCTACTCCTACGAGCAGTACTTC.

This clone was counted a single time. The chain uses TRBV18 and TRBJ1-1; a possible D gene is TRBD1 (5 bases). CDR3 length: 14 amino acids. With 6 bases removed from V and 1 base from J, the gap between germline ends came to 12 bases. The germline CDR1 and CDR2 sequences are KGHSH and LQKENI. The CDR3: CASSPGLSNTEAFF. The CDR3 DNA reads TGTGCCAGCTCGCCGGGACTCTCGAACACTGAAGCTTTCTTT.

The rearrangement joins TRBV7-9 to TRBJ2-3; D unresolved. Trimming stripped 0 bases from V and 1 base from J, with 14 bases between. This CDR3 is built from 17 residues. Germline CDR1 and CDR2: SEHNR and FQNEAQ (reference sequence). The CDR3 protein is CASSLAPGGPCTDTQYF. The DNA of the CDR3 is TGTGCCAGCAGCTTAGCCCCTGGTGGGCCTTGCACAGATACGCAGTATTTT.

The chain uses TRBV27 and TRBJ2-1, with 8 bases fitting TRBD2. Germline V CDR1 and CDR2: MNHEY, SMNVEV (reference sequence). The CDR3 length is 12 residues. The junction had 3 bases not matched to a gene; V was cut back by 5 bases and J by 9 bases. CDR3 nucleotide sequence: TGTGCCAGCAGTCGTCGGGAGGGTGAGCAGTTCTTC. Translated: CASSRREGEQFF.

CDR3 protein: CASTKAGIQETQYF. CDR3 sequence (DNA): TGTGCCAGCACCAAAGCCGGGATCCAAGAGACCCAGTACTTC. The rearrangement uses TRBV7-9 and TRBJ2-5; tentatively, D is TRBD2 (5 bases). V gave up 7 bases and J gave up 1 base, with 13 bases separating them. The CDR3 is 14 amino acids. Per the germline V gene, CDR1 is SEHNR and CDR2 is FQNEAQ (reference sequence).

The rearrangement links TRBV30 to TRBJ2-7; D gene ambiguous. The CDR3 covers 10 residues. The V and J ends lost 2 bases and 5 bases respectively, with 4 bases between them. CDR1 is GTSNPN and CDR2 is SVGIG in the germline V gene (reference sequence). CDR3 in amino acids: CAWSLDEQYF. The CDR3 coding sequence is TGTGCCTGGAGTCTCGACGAGCAGTACTTC.

This chain uses TRBV10-3 with TRBJ2-7, with a possible D match to TRBD2 (5 bases). The CDR3 extends over 13 amino acids. The germline CDR1 and CDR2 sequences are ENHRY and SYGVKD. Trimming left V 7 bases short and J 10 bases short, with 20 bases between. The DNA of the CDR3 is TGTGCCATCACCACTGGGCCGCTAGCCTCCCAGTACTTC. Protein sequence: CAITTGPLASQYF.

The gene calls are TRBV29-1 and TRBJ2-1; 8 bases are shared with TRBD2. The CDR3 covers 14 residues. V shed 4 bases and J 3 bases; nucleotides not matched to a gene: 5. CDR1 and CDR2 from the germline V gene are SQVTM and ANQGSEA. CDR3 nucleotides: TGCAGCGTTGGGATGACTAGCGACTACAATGAGCAGTTCTTC. It specifies CSVGMTSDYNEQFF.

The chain has TRBV7-9 and TRBJ2-5, with D possibly matching TRBD2 (5 bases). V lost 5 bases to trimming and J lost 1 base, with 17 bases between them. The CDR3 is 16 residues long. Germline CDR1 SEHNR, CDR2 FQNEAQ (reference sequence). The CDR3, as DNA: TGTGCCAGCAGCGAGGCCTGGGCGGACTTCCAAGAGACCCAGTACTTC. Its translation: CASSEAWADFQETQYF.